The 12 T cell receptor beta chains below all came from one sample that was sequenced in a study of shared clonotypes between healthy human individuals. TCRdb's table, derived via immunoSEQ multiplex PCR, lists solely in-frame clones and lacks some. The sample includes 640,000 or so clones, about two thirds seen only once; the top ten take 1.8%. The sample taken for sequencing was memory CD4+ T cells sorted from blood. Subset reported: CD45RA-negative fraction. The receptors were sampled from a woman younger than 45 in good health.

The chain couples TRBV18 to TRBJ1-4; 8 bases align to TRBD1. CDR1 and CDR2 (germline): KGHSH, LQKENI. This CDR3 is built from 15 residues. V lost 3 bases to trimming and J lost 4 bases; unmatched junction nucleotides: 4. CDR3 nucleotide sequence: TGTGCCAGCTCACCCGGACAGGGAGGTAATGAAAAACTGTTTTTT. This codes for CASSPGQGGNEKLFF.

V and J are TRBV11-2 and TRBJ2-2; tentatively, D is TRBD1 or TRBD2 (6 bases each). There are 16 residues in the CDR3. V was pared by 0 bases and J by 4 bases, with 12 bases between. Germline values: CDR1 SGHAT, CDR2 FQNNGV. DNA for the CDR3: TGTGCCAGCAGCTTAGAGGGGGGCTTAGGCACCGGGGAGCTGTTTTTT. This sequence encodes CASSLEGGLGTGELFF.

The chain recombines TRBV25-1 with TRBJ2-7, with D unclear. This CDR3 contains 13 residues. V gave up 3 bases and J gave up 2 bases, with 8 bases separating them. Germline loops: CDR1 MGHDK, CDR2 SYGVNS. This CDR3 is CASSDSATYEQYF. The CDR3 DNA follows: TGTGCCAGCAGTGACTCAGCCACCTACGAGCAGTACTTC.

The rearrangement links TRBV6-5 to TRBJ2-5; D uncertain. V dropped 9 bases and J dropped 3 bases, with 20 bases sitting between them. The CDR3 is made up of 15 amino acids. CDR1 and CDR2 (germline): MNHEY, SVGAGI. The CDR3, as DNA: TGTGCCAGTAGCAACCTAGGTGGGCCCGAAGAGACCCAGTACTTC. Its translation: CASSNLGGPEETQYF.

This chain connects TRBV28 to TRBJ1-3; D unclear. The CDR3 contains 14 residues. The V gene lost 2 bases and the J gene lost 2 bases, with 7 bases spanning the gap. Germline values: CDR1 MDHEN, CDR2 SYDVKM. Written as DNA, the CDR3 is TGTGCCAGCAGTTTAGGCGGGACTGGAAACACCATATATTTT. The encoded protein is CASSLGGTGNTIYF.

The chain uses TRBV2 and TRBJ2-1; D ambiguous. The CDR3 runs to 15 residues. Per the germline V gene, CDR1 is SNHLY and CDR2 is FYNNEI. V dropped 2 bases and J dropped 12 bases, with 20 bases sitting between them. The CDR3 sequence: CASSELSFPPDGQFF. The DNA for the CDR3 is TGTGCCAGCAGTGAATTAAGTTTTCCACCTGATGGGCAGTTCTTC.

In this sample, this clone turned up once. V gene TRBV6-1 combines with J gene TRBJ2-1; TRBD2 aligns across 7 bases. Germline V gene lookup returns CDR1 MNHNS and CDR2 SASEGT. CDR3 size: 17 residues. Trimming cost V 4 bases and J 1 base; bases outside gene matches: 10. CDR3 residues: CASSVGLVRRSYNEQFF. In nucleotides, the CDR3 is TGTGCCAGCAGTGTCGGACTAGTAAGGAGGTCCTACAATGAGCAGTTCTTC.

This chain joins TRBV18 and TRBJ2-3; perhaps D is TRBD1 or TRBD2 (5 bases each). The germline V and J ends were trimmed by 1 base and 2 bases, with 19 bases remaining between them. Per germline, CDR1 KGHSH and CDR2 LQKENI. This CDR3 has 18 amino acids. In DNA form, the CDR3 reads TGTGCCAGCTCACCACGGAGTATCAGGGACCGACCCACAGATACGCAGTATTTT. Translation: CASSPRSIRDRPTDTQYF.

The V gene is TRBV2, the J gene TRBJ1-5; possible D gene TRBD1, 6 bases. Trimming shortened V by 6 bases and J by 7 bases, and 16 bases separated the two germline ends. This CDR3 contains 14 residues. Germline V gives CDR1 SNHLY, CDR2 FYNNEI. The CDR3 sequence is CASSGRDNQQPQHF. The DNA of the CDR3 is TGTGCCAGCAGCGGCCGGGACAATCAACAGCCCCAGCATTTT. The full variable domain, rest sourced from reference TRBV2 and TRBJ1-5, is EPEVTQTPSHQVTQMGQEVILRCVPISNHLYFYWYRQILGQKVEFLVSFYNNEISEKSEIFDDQFSVERPDGSNFTLKIRSTKLEDSAMYFCASSGRDNQQPQHFGDGTRLSIL.

Note on this clone: The same CDR3 also results from other DNA sequences found in this sample. The chain uses TRBV28 and TRBJ2-7; 9 bases line up with TRBD1. CDR3 length: 13 amino acids. The germline V gene has CDR1 MDHEN and CDR2 SYDVKM. Trimming took 6 bases from V and 4 from J; bases not matched to a gene: 4. CDR3 DNA: TGTGCCAGCAGCACAGGGGGCAGGTACGAGCAGTACTTC. Translating gives CASSTGGRYEQYF. The complete variable domain, with remaining parts taken from reference TRBV28 and TRBJ2-7, reads DVKVTQSSRYLVKRTGEKVFLECVQDMDHENMFWYRQDPGLGLRLIYFSYDVKMKEKGDIPEGYSVSREKKERFSLILESASTNQTSMYLCASSTGGRYEQYFGPGTRLTVT.

As for this clone: This likely stems from a read error, as it lies one base from a far larger clone. The chain carries TRBV6-6 and TRBJ2-2; 7 bases align to TRBD1. This CDR3 is built from 16 residues. Germline V lookup: CDR1 MNHNY, CDR2 SVGAGI (reference sequence). The CDR3 DNA reads as TGTGCCGGCAGTTACTTGCAGGGGGCGAACACCGGGGAGCTGTTTTTT. Amino acid sequence: CAGSYLQGANTGELFF.

The V and J genes are TRBV19 and TRBJ1-5; D perhaps matches TRBD1 (6 bases). V was cut by 6 bases and J by 5 bases, with 20 bases left in between. The CDR3 is 16 amino acids. From germline, CDR1 is LNHDA and CDR2 SQIVND (reference sequence). The CDR3 spells CASRTWDKGLYQPQHF. In DNA form, the CDR3 reads TGTGCCAGTAGGACCTGGGACAAGGGGTTATATCAGCCCCAGCATTTT.